What follows is one T cell receptor beta chain and its context. What it binds is not known. The source of the sample is a study of blood T cells in healthy people across ages. Study-level results: The long-lived group displayed more naive CD4+ cells, plus higher diversity, than the aged donors did. Getting older went along with TCR beta diversity per million T cells dropping roughly linearly.

A second PCR, run for 7 to 11 cycles, used a sample-barcoded 5' primer plus a J-beta primer mix. No fewer than 2.5 million CDR3-containing paired-end reads came from each sample. A single record per CDR3 protein comes from TCRdb applying MiXCR to the 5' RACE reads. The sample includes about 280,000 distinct CDR3 sequences, roughly 26% of them seen just once. Researchers report isolating at least 6.5 million PBMCs per sample. The origin of this receptor is a woman aged 70-85 years in good health. The sequencing input was blood.

The CDR3 protein is CASSPMFSGGLYEQYF. Written as DNA, the CDR3 is TGTGCCAGCAGTCCCATGTTTTCCGGGGGATTATACGAGCAGTACTTC. This chain uses TRBV27 with TRBJ2-7, with D maybe TRBD2 (6 bases). Germline values: CDR1 MNHEY, CDR2 SMNVEV (reference sequence). V dropped 5 bases and J dropped 4 bases, with 21 bases sitting between them. CDR3 length: 16 residues.